The TCR beta chain under discussion was sequenced for a study of memory CD8 T cells in hepatitis C reinfection. V shed 5 bases, J shed 2 bases, and the junction held 7 bases outside the gene matches. The CDR3 has 17 amino acids. Germline values: CDR1 MNHEY, CDR2 SMNVEV (reference sequence). Time point of the sample: pre-reinfection, 55 to 20 weeks before reinfection detection. The sorted cells went straight to TCR sequencing with no prior in vitro expansion. The table came from immunoSEQ multiplex PCR; TCRdb's copy has only in-frame clones and leaves some out. The data contain over 45,000 clones, roughly 86% of them singletons.

The sequenced material came from naive CD8+ T cells sorted from blood. The receptor comes from a man between 18 and 29 years old with hepatitis C virus infection. The chain carries TRBV27 and TRBJ2-3; TRBD2 agrees at 13 bases. CDR3 in amino acids: CASSPRGLAGTTDTQYF. In DNA, the CDR3 is TGTGCCAGCAGTCCAAGGGGACTAGCGGGAACCACAGATACGCAGTATTTT.